The present T cell receptor beta chain was sequenced within a study of blood T cell repertoires in COVID-19. In this sample, this clone turned up a few times. The germline CDR1 and CDR2 sequences are MGHRA and YSYEKL. This CDR3 spans 17 amino acids. V shed 0 bases, J shed 1 base, and the junction held 6 bases outside the gene matches. Sequencing used immunoSEQ multiplex PCR; TCRdb keeps in-frame clones, though not all of them. Here the sample spans over 45,000 clones, 88% being singletons. The receptor was isolated from a man in his sixties with active COVID-19. The sequenced material came from peripheral blood. The chain is built from TRBV4-1 and TRBJ1-5, with 7 bases matching TRBD1. Here the CDR3 reads CASSQDPGGFSNQPQHF. DNA of the CDR3: TGCGCCAGCAGCCAAGATCCAGGGGGATTCAGCAATCAGCCCCAGCATTTT.